This is a list of T cell receptor beta chains from one sample in a study of monozygotic twins with inflammatory bowel disease. Reanalyzing the 5' RACE reads, TCRdb keeps one entry per CDR3 protein, without DNA. This sample's table has 330,000 or so distinct CDR3 sequences. Sample: blood. All receptors come from a human donor with ulcerative colitis or Crohn's disease, or a healthy co-twin of an affected twin (not recorded which). The CDR3 runs from the conserved cysteine through the conserved F or W. Each record gives: J gene, V gene, CDR3 length, CDR3 protein.

TRBJ1-2	TRBV10-1	13	CASSEHTHYGYTF
TRBJ1-6	TRBV7-9	17	CASSLAQGGTYNSPLHF
TRBJ2-2	TRBV24-1	12	CATSDLSGELFF
TRBJ1-1	TRBV4-2	18	CASSHPSFGGVMNTEAFF
TRBJ2-1	TRBV29-1	16	CSVEASGTGSYNEQFF
TRBJ2-6	TRBV5-1	16	CASSSQGIPGANVLTF
TRBJ1-1	TRBV19	18	CASSMQRLSSQKNTEAFF
TRBJ2-1	TRBV4-2	14	CASSPTGPLNEQFF
TRBJ1-1	TRBV27	14	CASSLGAVNTEAFF
TRBJ2-1	TRBV11-2	14	CASSLEGVYNEQFF
TRBJ2-5	TRBV5-1	17	CASSLLGSGSVQETQYF
TRBJ2-7	TRBV16	14	CASTNGQASYEQYF
TRBJ2-7	TRBV5-5	14	CASSSGTDFYEQYF
TRBJ2-3	TRBV5-1	16	CASMTSGRTATDTQYF
TRBJ2-1	TRBV7-2	13	CASSPGTNNEQFF
TRBJ2-7	TRBV25-1	17	CASSDWPGGMGTTEQYF
TRBJ2-7	TRBV4-1	12	CASSPAMGEQYF
TRBJ1-1	TRBV12-3/TRBV12-4	16	CASSLGGGSKNTEAFF
TRBJ2-2	TRBV6-1	14	CASSPSGITGELFF
TRBJ1-1	TRBV6-5	15	CASSYSEGMNTEAFF
TRBJ1-1	TRBV5-6	13	CASSLVSLTEAFF
TRBJ1-2	TRBV6-5	15	CASSYLDNFFYGYTF
TRBJ1-2	TRBV20-1	13	CRAFIRGRDGYTF
TRBJ2-2	TRBV2	14	CASSEQGANGELFF
TRBJ2-1	TRBV5-1	13	CASNTGSYNEQFF
TRBJ2-2	TRBV20-1	15	CSAFKAGMNTGELFF
TRBJ1-4	TRBV20-1	14	CSAPFGSTHEKLFF
TRBJ1-4	TRBV5-1	15	CASSEAGFTGEKLFF
TRBJ1-1	TRBV5-1	13	CASSLAVDTEAFF
TRBJ2-2	TRBV5-1	13	CASSLATTGELFF
TRBJ2-7	TRBV20-1	15	CSAKILKTGSYEQYF
TRBJ2-2	TRBV12-3/TRBV12-4	15	CASSHRDRYTGELFF
TRBJ1-2	TRBV6-1	16	CASSRTPGGGLYGYTF
TRBJ2-7	TRBV10-2	13	CASRHREGYEQYF
TRBJ2-5	TRBV12-3/TRBV12-4	16	CASSPGTHLSQETQYF
TRBJ1-1	TRBV7-2	13	CASSLADDAEAFF
TRBJ2-2	TRBV27	15	CASSSDRGLSGELFF
TRBJ1-5	TRBV12-3/TRBV12-4	12	CASSLGDQPQHF
TRBJ1-3	TRBV20-1	12	CSASNGGNTIYF
TRBJ1-1	TRBV6-2/TRBV6-3	16	CASSHLDSIVNTEAFF
TRBJ2-3	TRBV12-3/TRBV12-4	15	CASSRQGRSTDTQYF